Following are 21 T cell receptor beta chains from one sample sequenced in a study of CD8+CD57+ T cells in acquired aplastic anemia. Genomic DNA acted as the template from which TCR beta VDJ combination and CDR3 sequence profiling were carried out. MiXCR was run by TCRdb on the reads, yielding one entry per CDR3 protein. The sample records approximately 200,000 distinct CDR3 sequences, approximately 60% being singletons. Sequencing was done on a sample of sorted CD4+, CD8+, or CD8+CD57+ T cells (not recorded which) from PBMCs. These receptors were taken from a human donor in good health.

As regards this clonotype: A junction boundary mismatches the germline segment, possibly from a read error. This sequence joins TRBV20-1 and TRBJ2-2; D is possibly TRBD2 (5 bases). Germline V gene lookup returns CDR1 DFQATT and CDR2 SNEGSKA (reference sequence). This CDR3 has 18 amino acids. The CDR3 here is CSARESGCEREEHRGAVF. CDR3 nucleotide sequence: TGCAGTGCTAGAGAGTCTGGGTGTGAGAGGGAAGAACACCGGGGAGCTGTTTTT.

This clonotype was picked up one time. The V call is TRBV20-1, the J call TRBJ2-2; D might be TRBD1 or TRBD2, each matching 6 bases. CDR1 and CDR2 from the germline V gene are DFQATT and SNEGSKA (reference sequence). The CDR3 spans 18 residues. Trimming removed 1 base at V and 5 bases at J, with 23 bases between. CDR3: CSARVPGLGGFGTGELFF. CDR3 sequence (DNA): TGCAGTGCTAGAGTCCCAGGGCTAGGGGGGTTTGGAACCGGGGAGCTGTTTTTT.

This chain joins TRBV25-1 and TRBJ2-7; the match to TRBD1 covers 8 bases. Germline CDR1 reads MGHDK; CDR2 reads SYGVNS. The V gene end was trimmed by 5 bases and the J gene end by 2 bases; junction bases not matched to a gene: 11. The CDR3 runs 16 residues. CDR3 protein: CASSKSGTGQTYEQYF. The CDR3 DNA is TGTGCCAGCAGTAAATCCGGGACAGGACAGACCTACGAGCAGTACTTC.

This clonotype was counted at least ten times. CDR3 coding DNA: TGTGCCACCCACCTTGGTCCTGGCGATACGCAGTATTTT. It encodes CATHLGPGDTQYF. The chain couples TRBV27 to TRBJ2-3; D not certain. Germline assignment: CDR1 MNHEY and CDR2 SMNVEV (reference sequence). The CDR3 spans 13 residues. Trimming removed 10 bases at V and 6 bases at J, with 17 bases between.

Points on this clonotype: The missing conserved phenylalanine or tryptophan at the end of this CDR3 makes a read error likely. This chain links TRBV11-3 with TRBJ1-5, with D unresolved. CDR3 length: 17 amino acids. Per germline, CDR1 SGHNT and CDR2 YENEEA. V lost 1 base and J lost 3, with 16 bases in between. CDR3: CASSLGVLRLHNQPQHL. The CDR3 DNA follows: TGTGCCAGCAGCTTAGGTGTATTGAGGCTCCACAATCAGCCCCAGCATCTT.

CDR3 coding DNA: TGTGCCAGCAGCCTGGGACTCCTTGGCTACACCTTC. Amino acid sequence: CASSLGLLGYTF. V is TRBV12-3 or TRBV12-4 and J is TRBJ1-2; the D gene is possibly TRBD1 (5 bases). V gave up 6 bases and J gave up 7 bases, with 12 bases separating them. The length of the CDR3 is 12 residues.

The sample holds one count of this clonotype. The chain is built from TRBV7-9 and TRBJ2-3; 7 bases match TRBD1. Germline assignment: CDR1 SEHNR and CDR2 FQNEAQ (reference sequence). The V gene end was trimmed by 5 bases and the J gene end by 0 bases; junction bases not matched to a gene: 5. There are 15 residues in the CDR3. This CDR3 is CASSPGTASTDTQYF. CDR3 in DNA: TGTGCCAGCAGCCCGGGGACAGCTAGCACAGATACGCAGTATTTT.

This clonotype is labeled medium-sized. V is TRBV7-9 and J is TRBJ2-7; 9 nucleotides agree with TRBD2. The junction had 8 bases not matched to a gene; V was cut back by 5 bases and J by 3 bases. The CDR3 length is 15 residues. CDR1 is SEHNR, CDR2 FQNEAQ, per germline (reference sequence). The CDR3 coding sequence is TGTGCCAGCAGCCCGTATAGCGGGAGCATCTACGAGCAGTACTTC. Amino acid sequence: CASSPYSGSIYEQYF. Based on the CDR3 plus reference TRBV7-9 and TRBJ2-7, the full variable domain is DTGVSQNPRHKITKRGQNVTFRCDPISEHNRLYWYRQTLGQGPEFLTYFQNEAQLEKSRLLSDRFSAERPKGSFSTLEIQRTEQGDSAMYLCASSPYSGSIYEQYFGPGTRLTVT.

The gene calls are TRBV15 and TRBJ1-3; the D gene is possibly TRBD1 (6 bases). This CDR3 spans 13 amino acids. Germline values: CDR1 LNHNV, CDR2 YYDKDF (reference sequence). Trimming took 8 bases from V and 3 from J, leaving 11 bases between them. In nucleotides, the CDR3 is TGTGCCACCGGTGTACAGGGTGGAAACACCATATATTTT. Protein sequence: CATGVQGGNTIYF.

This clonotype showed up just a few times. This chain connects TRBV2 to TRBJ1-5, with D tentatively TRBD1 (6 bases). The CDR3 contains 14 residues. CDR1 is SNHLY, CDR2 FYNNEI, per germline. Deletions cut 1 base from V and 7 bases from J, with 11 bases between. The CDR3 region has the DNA TGTGCCAGCAGTGAAGAATTGAGGGGGCAGCCCCAGCATTTT. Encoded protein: CASSEELRGQPQHF.

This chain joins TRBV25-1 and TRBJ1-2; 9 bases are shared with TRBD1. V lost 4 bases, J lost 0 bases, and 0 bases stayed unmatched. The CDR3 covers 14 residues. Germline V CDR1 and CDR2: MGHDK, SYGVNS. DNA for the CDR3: TGTGCCAGCAGTGGACAGGGGGCTAACTATGGCTACACCTTC. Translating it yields CASSGQGANYGYTF.

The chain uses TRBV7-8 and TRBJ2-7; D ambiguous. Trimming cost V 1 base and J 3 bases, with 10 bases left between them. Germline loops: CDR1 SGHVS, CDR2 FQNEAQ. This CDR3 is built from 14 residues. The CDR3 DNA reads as TGTGCCAGCAGCTTAGACCTTTCCGACTACGAGCAGTACTTC. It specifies CASSLDLSDYEQYF.

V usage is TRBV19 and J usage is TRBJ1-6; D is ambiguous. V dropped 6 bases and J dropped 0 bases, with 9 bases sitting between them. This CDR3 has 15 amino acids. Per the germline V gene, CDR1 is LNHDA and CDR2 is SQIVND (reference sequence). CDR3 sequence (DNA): TGTGCCAGTAGCCCTACAGTCTCCTATAATTCACCCCTCCACTTT. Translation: CASSPTVSYNSPLHF.

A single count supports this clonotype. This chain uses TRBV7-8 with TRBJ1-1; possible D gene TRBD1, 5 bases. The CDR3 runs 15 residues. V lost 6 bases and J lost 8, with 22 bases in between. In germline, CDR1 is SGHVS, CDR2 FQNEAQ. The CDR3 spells CASSSIDAGSDEAFF. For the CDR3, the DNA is TGTGCCAGCAGTTCCATCGACGCAGGGAGCGACGAAGCTTTCTTT. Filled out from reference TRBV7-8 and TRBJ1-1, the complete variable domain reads GAGVSQSPRYKVAKRGQDVALRCDPISGHVSLFWYQQALGQGPEFLTYFQNEAQLDKSGLPSDRFFAERPEGSVSTLKIQRTQQEDSAVYLCASSSIDAGSDEAFFGQGTRLTVV.

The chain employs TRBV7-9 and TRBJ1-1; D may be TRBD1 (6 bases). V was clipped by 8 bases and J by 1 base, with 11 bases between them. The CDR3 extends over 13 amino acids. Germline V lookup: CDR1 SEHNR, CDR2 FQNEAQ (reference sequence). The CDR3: CASGTPENTEAFF. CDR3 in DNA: TGTGCCAGCGGGACACCAGAGAACACTGAAGCTTTCTTT.

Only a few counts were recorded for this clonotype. CDR3 residues: CASSAPPGTGRYNEQFF. The CDR3 DNA reads TGTGCCAGCAGCGCCCCCCCGGGGACAGGGAGATACAATGAGCAGTTCTTC. The chain joins TRBV14 to TRBJ2-1; 9 bases agree with TRBD1. The CDR3 extends over 17 amino acids. J gave up 4 bases and V 5 bases, and 12 bases lay outside the gene matches. The V gene's germline CDR1 is SGHDN and CDR2 FVKESK.

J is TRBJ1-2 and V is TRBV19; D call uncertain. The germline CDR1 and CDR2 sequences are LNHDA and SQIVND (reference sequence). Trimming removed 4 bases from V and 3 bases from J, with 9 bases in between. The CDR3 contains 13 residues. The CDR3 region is CASSTGLDYGYTF. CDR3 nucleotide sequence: TGTGCCAGTAGTACGGGGTTAGACTATGGCTACACCTTC.

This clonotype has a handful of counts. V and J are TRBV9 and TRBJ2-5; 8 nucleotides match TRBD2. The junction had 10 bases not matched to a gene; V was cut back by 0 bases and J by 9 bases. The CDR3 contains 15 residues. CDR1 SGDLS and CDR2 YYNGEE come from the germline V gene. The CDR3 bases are TGTGCCAGCAGCGTAGGTAGGGTCGGGACTAGGGCCCAGTACTTC. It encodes CASSVGRVGTRAQYF.

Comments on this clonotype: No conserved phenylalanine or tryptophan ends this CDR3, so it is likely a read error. CDR3 sequence: CASSNPGEGAYEQYL. The CDR3 DNA is TGTGCCAGCAGCAACCCAGGGGAAGGAGCCTACGAGCAGTACCTC. The chain joins TRBV11-2 to TRBJ2-7; D perhaps matches TRBD1 (6 bases). Between the trimmed V and J ends, which lost 5 bases and 2 bases, there was a span of 16 bases. CDR3 length equals 15 residues. Germline CDR1 reads SGHAT; CDR2 reads FQNNGV.

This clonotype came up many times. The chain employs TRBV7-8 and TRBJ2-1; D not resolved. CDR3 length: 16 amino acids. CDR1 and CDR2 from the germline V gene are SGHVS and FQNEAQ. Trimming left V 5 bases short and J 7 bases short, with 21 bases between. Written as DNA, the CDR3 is TGTGCCAGCAGCCCCCCCGGCGCCTGGGATGCGAATGAGCAGTTCTTC. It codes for CASSPPGAWDANEQFF.

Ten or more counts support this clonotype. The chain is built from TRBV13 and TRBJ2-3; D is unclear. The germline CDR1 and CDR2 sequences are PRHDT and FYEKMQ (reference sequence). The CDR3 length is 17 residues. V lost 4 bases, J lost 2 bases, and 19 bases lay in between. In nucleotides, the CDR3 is TGTGCCAGCAGCTCCCGAGGTTATGGGTTCGACACAGATACGCAGTATTTT. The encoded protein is CASSSRGYGFDTDTQYF.